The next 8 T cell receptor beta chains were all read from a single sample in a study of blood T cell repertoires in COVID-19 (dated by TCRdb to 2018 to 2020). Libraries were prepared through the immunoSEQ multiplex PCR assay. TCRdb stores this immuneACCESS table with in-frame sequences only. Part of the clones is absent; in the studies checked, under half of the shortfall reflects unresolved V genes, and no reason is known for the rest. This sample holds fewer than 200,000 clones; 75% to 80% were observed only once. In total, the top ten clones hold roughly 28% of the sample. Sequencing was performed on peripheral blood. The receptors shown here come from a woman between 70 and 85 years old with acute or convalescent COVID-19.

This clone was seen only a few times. The CDR3 sequence: CASSVTLAPYTGELFF. CDR3 DNA sequence: TGTGCCAGCAGTGTAACCCTAGCCCCCTACACCGGGGAGCTGTTTTTT. The chain couples TRBV6-1 to TRBJ2-2; TRBD2 might be the D (5 bases). Germline-derived CDR1 and CDR2 are MNHNS and SASEGT. V gave up 4 bases and J gave up 3 bases, with 15 bases separating them. The CDR3 consists of 16 residues.

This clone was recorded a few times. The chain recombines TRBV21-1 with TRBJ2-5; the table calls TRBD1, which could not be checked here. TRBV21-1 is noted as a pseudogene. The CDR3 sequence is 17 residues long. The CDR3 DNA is TGTGCCAGCAGCAATCGGGGAACAGGGGAAGTCCAAGAGACCCAGTACTTC. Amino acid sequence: CASSNRGTGEVQETQYF.

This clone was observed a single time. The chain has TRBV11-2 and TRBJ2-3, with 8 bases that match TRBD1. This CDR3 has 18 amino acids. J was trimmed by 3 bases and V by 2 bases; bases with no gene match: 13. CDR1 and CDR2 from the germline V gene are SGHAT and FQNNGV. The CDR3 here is CASSLRGQGVSGTDTQYF. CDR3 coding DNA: TGTGCCAGCAGCTTACGTGGACAGGGAGTGAGTGGAACAGATACGCAGTATTTT. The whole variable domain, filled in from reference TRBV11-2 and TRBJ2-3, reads EAGVAQSPRYKIIEKRQSVAFWCNPISGHATLYWYQQILGQGPKLLIQFQNNGVVDDSQLPKDRFSAERLKGVDSTLKIQPAKLEDSAVYLCASSLRGQGVSGTDTQYFGPGTRLTVL.

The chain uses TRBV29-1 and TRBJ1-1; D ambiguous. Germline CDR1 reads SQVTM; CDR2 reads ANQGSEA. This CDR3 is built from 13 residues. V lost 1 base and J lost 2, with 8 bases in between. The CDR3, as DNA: TGCAGCGTTGAAGGGACGGGAAACACTGAAGCTTTCTTT. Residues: CSVEGTGNTEAFF.

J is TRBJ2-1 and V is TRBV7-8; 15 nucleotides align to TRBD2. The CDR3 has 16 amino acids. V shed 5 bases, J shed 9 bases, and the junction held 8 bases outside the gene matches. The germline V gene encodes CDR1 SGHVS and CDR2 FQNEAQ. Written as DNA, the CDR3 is TGTGCCAGCAGCATTTTCGCGGGACTAGCGGGAGGTGAGCAGTTCTTC. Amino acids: CASSIFAGLAGGEQFF. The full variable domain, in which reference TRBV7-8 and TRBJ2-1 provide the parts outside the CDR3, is GAGVSQSPRYKVAKRGQDVALRCDPISGHVSLFWYQQALGQGPEFLTYFQNEAQLDKSGLPSDRFFAERPEGSVSTLKIQRTQQEDSAVYLCASSIFAGLAGGEQFFGPGTRLTVL.

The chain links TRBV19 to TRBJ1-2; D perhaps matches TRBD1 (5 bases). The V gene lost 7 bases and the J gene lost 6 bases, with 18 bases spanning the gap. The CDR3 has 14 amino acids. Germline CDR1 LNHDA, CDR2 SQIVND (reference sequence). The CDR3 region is CASMAWRGPHGYTF. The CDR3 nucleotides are TGTGCCAGTATGGCCTGGCGGGGACCCCATGGCTACACCTTC.

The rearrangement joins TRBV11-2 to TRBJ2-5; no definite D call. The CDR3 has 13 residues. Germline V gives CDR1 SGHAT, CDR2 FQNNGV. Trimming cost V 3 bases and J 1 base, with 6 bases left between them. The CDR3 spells CASSFGSQETQYF. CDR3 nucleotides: TGTGCCAGCAGCTTTGGCAGCCAAGAGACCCAGTACTTC.

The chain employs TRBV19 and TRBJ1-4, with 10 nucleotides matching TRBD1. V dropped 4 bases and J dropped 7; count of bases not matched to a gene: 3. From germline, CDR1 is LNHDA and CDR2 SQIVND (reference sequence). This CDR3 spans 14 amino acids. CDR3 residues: CASSSRDRGEKLFF. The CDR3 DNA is TGTGCCAGTAGTAGCCGGGACAGGGGTGAAAAACTGTTTTTT.